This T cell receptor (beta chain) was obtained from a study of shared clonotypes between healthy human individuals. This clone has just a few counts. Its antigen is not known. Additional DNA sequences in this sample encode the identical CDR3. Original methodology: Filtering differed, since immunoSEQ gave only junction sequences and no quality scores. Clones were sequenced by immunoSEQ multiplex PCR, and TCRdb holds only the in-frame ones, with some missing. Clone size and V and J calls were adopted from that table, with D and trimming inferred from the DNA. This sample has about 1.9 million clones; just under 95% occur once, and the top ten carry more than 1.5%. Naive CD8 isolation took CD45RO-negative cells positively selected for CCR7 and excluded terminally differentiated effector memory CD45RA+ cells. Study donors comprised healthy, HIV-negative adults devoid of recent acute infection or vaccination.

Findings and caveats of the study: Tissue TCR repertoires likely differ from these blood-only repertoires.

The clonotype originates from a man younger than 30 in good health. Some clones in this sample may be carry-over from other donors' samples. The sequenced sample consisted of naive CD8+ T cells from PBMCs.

CDR3 in amino acids: CASSLGLNTEAFF. As DNA, the CDR3 is TGCGCCAGCAGCTTAGGGCTGAACACTGAAGCTTTCTTT. The J gene is TRBJ1-1, the V gene TRBV5-1; D remains ambiguous. Germline values: CDR1 SGHRS, CDR2 YFSETQ. CDR3 size: 13 residues. V was shortened by 2 bases and J by 0 bases, with 5 bases between the two germline ends.